The 4 T cell receptor beta chains in this list originate from one sample, sequenced in a study of technical replicates of blood from several donors. Profiled with immunoSEQ multiplex PCR; TCRdb holds only in-frame clones, not every one. The profile shows tens of thousands of clones, 85% to 95% of them singletons. The sample was T cells isolated from PBMCs. These receptors came from a human donor in good health.

On this clone itself: Within the sample, other DNA sequences also encode this same CDR3. The V gene is TRBV7-2, the J gene TRBJ1-1; D not certain. The germline CDR1 and CDR2 sequences are SGHTA and FQGNSA. The CDR3 runs 13 residues. V was trimmed by 1 base and J by 1 base, leaving 4 bases between them. Here the CDR3 reads CASSLGRNTEAFF. For the CDR3, the DNA is TGTGCCAGCAGCTTAGGTAGGAACACTGAAGCTTTCTTT.

The chain carries TRBV19 and TRBJ2-1; D is ambiguous. Deletions cut 5 bases from V and 0 bases from J, with 11 bases between. Germline V CDR1 and CDR2: LNHDA, SQIVND (reference sequence). The CDR3 totals 15 residues. CDR3 protein: CASSQDLSSYNEQFF. CDR3 DNA sequence: TGTGCCAGTAGTCAAGACTTGAGCTCCTACAATGAGCAGTTCTTC. The full variable domain, its missing parts supplied by reference TRBV19 and TRBJ2-1, is DGGITQSPKYLFRKEGQNVTLSCEQNLNHDAMYWYRQDPGQGLRLIYYSQIVNDFQKGDIAEGYSVSREKKESFPLTVTSAQKNPTAFYLCASSQDLSSYNEQFFGPGTRLTVL.

The rearrangement uses TRBV7-9 and TRBJ2-1; 7 nucleotides match TRBD2. This CDR3 has 14 amino acids. Germline CDR1 reads SEHNR; CDR2 reads FQNEAQ (reference sequence). The trim removed 0 bases at V and 6 bases at J, leaving 2 bases unmatched. This CDR3 is CASSLASGFNEQFF. Here the CDR3 DNA reads TGTGCCAGCAGCTTAGCTAGCGGGTTCAATGAGCAGTTCTTC.

This sequence joins TRBV27 and TRBJ1-1, with a possible D match to TRBD1 (5 bases). The CDR3 has 13 residues. V lost 5 bases to trimming and J lost 1 base, with 8 bases between them. From germline, CDR1 is MNHEY and CDR2 SMNVEV (reference sequence). For the CDR3, the DNA is TGTGCCAGCAGTGCGACAGCGAACACTGAAGCTTTCTTT. Encoded protein: CASSATANTEAFF.